The next 30 T cell receptor beta chains were all read from a single sample in a study of blood T cell repertoires in COVID-19. Produced via immunoSEQ multiplex PCR; TCRdb's table is partial and in-frame only. The table lists 150,000 or so clones, around four fifths of them singletons. The material sequenced was PBMCs or T cells enriched from blood (not recorded which). The receptors shown here come from a woman aged 45-60 years who had recovered from COVID-19.

This CDR3 reads CASLPGSSNTEAFF. The CDR3 bases are TGTGCCAGCCTTCCAGGCTCGTCGAACACTGAAGCTTTCTTT. The chain is built from TRBV7-3 and TRBJ1-1; D gene unclear. The CDR3 consists of 14 residues. Germline loops: CDR1 SGHTA, CDR2 FQGTGA. The germline V and J ends were trimmed by 8 bases and 1 base, with 14 bases remaining between them. Full variable domain (rest looked up from reference TRBV7-3 and TRBJ1-1): GAGVSQTPSNKVTEKGKYVELRCDPISGHTALYWYRQSLGQGPEFLIYFQGTGAADDSGLPNDRFFAVRPEGSVSTLKIQRTERGDSAVYLCASLPGSSNTEAFFGQGTRLTVV.

This rearrangement joins TRBV19 to TRBJ1-1, with 7 bases that match TRBD1. V lost 1 base, J lost 5 bases, and 16 bases stayed unmatched. The V gene's germline CDR1 is LNHDA and CDR2 SQIVND (reference sequence). CDR3 length: 18 amino acids. CDR3 in DNA: TGTGCCAGTAGTATAGGGCGCCCGGGACAGCCCGGAGGGACTGAAGCTTTCTTT. Its protein is CASSIGRPGQPGGTEAFF. Together with reference TRBV19 and TRBJ1-1, the CDR3 gives the full variable domain: DGGITQSPKYLFRKEGQNVTLSCEQNLNHDAMYWYRQDPGQGLRLIYYSQIVNDFQKGDIAEGYSVSREKKESFPLTVTSAQKNPTAFYLCASSIGRPGQPGGTEAFFGQGTRLTVV.

The CDR3 DNA follows: TGTGCCAGTAGTATAGAATTAGCGGGAGGTACCATAAGCTCCTACAATGAGCAGTTCTTC. Translation: CASSIELAGGTISSYNEQFF. The V call is TRBV19, the J call TRBJ2-1; TRBD2 matches at 10 bases. V was clipped by 0 bases and J by 0 bases; unmatched bases: 11. CDR1 and CDR2 from the germline V gene are LNHDA and SQIVND (reference sequence). The length of the CDR3 is 20 residues.

About this clone: This sample includes further DNA sequences coding for the same CDR3. CDR3 sequence: CASSVQGGTEAFF. CDR3 bases: TGTGCCAGCAGCGTTCAGGGAGGAACTGAAGCTTTCTTT. The chain combines TRBV9 with TRBJ1-1; tentatively, D is TRBD1 (5 bases). Germline V CDR1 and CDR2: SGDLS, YYNGEE. This CDR3 is built from 13 residues. Trimming removed 2 bases at V and 5 bases at J, with 10 bases between. Looking up the rest from reference TRBV9 and TRBJ1-1 gives the full variable domain: DSGVTQTPKHLITATGQRVTLRCSPRSGDLSVYWYQQSLDQGLQFLIQYYNGEERAKGNILERFSAQQFPDLHSELNLSSLELGDSALYFCASSVQGGTEAFFGQGTRLTVV.

The J gene is TRBJ1-4, the V gene TRBV30; 7 nucleotides agree with TRBD1. The germline V gene encodes CDR1 GTSNPN and CDR2 SVGIG (reference sequence). Losses at the gene ends were 3 bases for V and 5 bases for J; bases not matched to a gene: 3. CDR3 length: 13 residues. CDR3 protein: CAWRGQINEKLFF. The CDR3 region has the DNA TGTGCCTGGAGGGGACAGATCAATGAAAAACTGTTTTTT.

The CDR3 DNA sequence: TGTGCCAGCAGTTTAGGCAGGAAACCCTATGGCTACACCTTC. Translating gives CASSLGRKPYGYTF. The chain joins TRBV27 to TRBJ1-2; D gene uncertain. V was clipped by 2 bases and J by 4 bases, with 11 bases between them. CDR3 size: 14 residues. CDR1 and CDR2 from the germline V gene are MNHEY and SMNVEV (reference sequence).

The V call is TRBV7-3, the J call TRBJ1-2, with 12 bases that match TRBD1. The V gene end was trimmed by 3 bases and the J gene end by 7 bases; junction bases not matched to a gene: 9. Germline-derived CDR1 and CDR2 are SGHTA and FQGTGA. This CDR3 contains 16 residues. The CDR3 loop is CASSFRDRGQRGGYTF. CDR3 sequence (DNA): TGTGCCAGCAGCTTCCGGGACAGGGGGCAGAGGGGTGGCTACACCTTC.

The rearrangement uses TRBV28 and TRBJ2-7, with TRBD1 matching 8 bases. Germline V gene sequence: CDR1 MDHEN, CDR2 SYDVKM. This CDR3 is built from 12 residues. J was trimmed by 6 bases and V by 8 bases; bases with no gene match: 6. The CDR3 sequence: CASRDRGAEQYV. The CDR3 bases are TGTGCCAGCCGCGACAGGGGCGCCGAGCAGTACGTC.

The chain combines TRBV4-3 with TRBJ2-2, with a tentative D call TRBD2 (6 bases). Trimming removed 1 base from V and 6 bases from J, with 12 bases in between. CDR1 is LGHNA and CDR2 is YSLEER in the germline V gene. The CDR3 is 15 amino acids. CDR3 DNA: TGCGCCAGCAGCCAAGGGGACTCTCCCCCCGGGGAGCTGTTTTTT. The encoded protein is CASSQGDSPPGELFF.

The chain couples TRBV2 to TRBJ1-2; 9 positions match TRBD1. The germline V gene has CDR1 SNHLY and CDR2 FYNNEI. The CDR3 consists of 14 residues. With V trimmed by 6 bases and J by 4 bases, 6 bases remained unmatched. CDR3 in DNA: TGTGCCAGCAGGGGCGGACAGGGGACCTATGGCTACACCTTC. Protein: CASRGGQGTYGYTF. Combining the CDR3 with reference TRBV2 and TRBJ1-2 gives the whole variable domain EPEVTQTPSHQVTQMGQEVILRCVPISNHLYFYWYRQILGQKVEFLVSFYNNEISEKSEIFDDQFSVERPDGSNFTLKIRSTKLEDSAMYFCASRGGQGTYGYTFGSGTRLTVV.

Concerning this clone itself: The same CDR3 also results from other DNA sequences found in this sample. The chain is built from TRBV6-5 and TRBJ1-2; 9 bases map to TRBD1. V was clipped by 2 bases and J by 4 bases; unmatched bases: 2. Germline-derived CDR1 and CDR2 are MNHEY and SVGAGI. This CDR3 is built from 14 residues. The CDR3 DNA is TGTGCCAGCAGTTACGGGACAGGGCTCTATGGCTACACCTTC. It is translated as CASSYGTGLYGYTF.

The rearrangement joins TRBV4-1 to TRBJ2-1; 12 positions agree with TRBD2. V shed 1 base, J shed 2 bases, and the junction held 3 bases outside the gene matches. Per the germline V gene, CDR1 is MGHRA and CDR2 is YSYEKL. The CDR3 has 17 residues. The CDR3 nucleotides are TGCGCCAGCAGCCAAGTCCTAGCGGGGGGGCCCTACAATGAGCAGTTCTTC. Translation: CASSQVLAGGPYNEQFF.

This clone was seen only once. This chain uses TRBV30 with TRBJ1-1, with D possibly matching TRBD1 (6 bases). Germline V lookup: CDR1 GTSNPN, CDR2 SVGIG (reference sequence). The CDR3 contains 13 residues. V lost 6 bases, J lost 1 base, and 12 bases lay in between. The CDR3 DNA follows: TGTGCCTGCGGGACACCCCAGAACACTGAAGCTTTCTTT. This translates into CACGTPQNTEAFF.

A note on this clone: Other DNA sequences from this sample encode an identical CDR3 as well. CDR3 loop: CAWSTPGANVLTF. Written as DNA, the CDR3 is TGTGCCTGGAGCACTCCGGGGGCCAACGTCCTGACTTTC. This sequence joins TRBV30 and TRBJ2-6; D gene ambiguous. V gave up 3 bases and J gave up 4 bases, with 7 bases separating them. Germline V lookup: CDR1 GTSNPN, CDR2 SVGIG (reference sequence). The CDR3 runs 13 residues.

V gene TRBV7-9 combines with J gene TRBJ2-1; the match to TRBD1 covers 7 bases. V lost 5 bases and J lost 5; bases outside the gene matches: 9. The germline V gene has CDR1 SEHNR and CDR2 FQNEAQ (reference sequence). The CDR3 covers 15 residues. CDR3 bases: TGTGCCAGCAGCCCTCGACAGGGTATGGACAATGAGCAGTTCTTC. It is translated as CASSPRQGMDNEQFF.

The gene calls are TRBV4-1 and TRBJ1-6, with 9 bases that match TRBD1. CDR1 and CDR2 (germline): MGHRA, YSYEKL. The CDR3 is 15 residues long. V gave up 3 bases and J gave up 10 bases; unmatched junction bases: 7. The CDR3 protein is CASSQQTGGRSPLHF. In DNA form, the CDR3 reads TGCGCCAGCAGCCAGCAGACAGGGGGTAGATCACCCCTCCACTTT.

The chain uses TRBV28 and TRBJ1-2; no reliable D call. From germline, CDR1 is MDHEN and CDR2 SYDVKM. With 8 bases removed from V and 3 bases from J, the gap between germline ends came to 22 bases. The CDR3 is 16 residues long. In nucleotides, the CDR3 is TGTGCCAGCGGAAACCCCTATGAGGTCTCCGACTATGGCTACACCTTC. It codes for CASGNPYEVSDYGYTF.

V gene TRBV5-1 combines with J gene TRBJ1-1, with D perhaps matching TRBD1 (5 bases). CDR3 size: 13 residues. Germline V gene data show CDR1 as SGHRS and CDR2 as YFSETQ. The V end lost 4 bases, the J end lost 6 bases, and 13 bases lay between the germline ends. CDR3 sequence: CASSLWDFAEAFF. CDR3 DNA: TGCGCCAGCAGCCTATGGGACTTCGCTGAAGCTTTCTTT. Full variable domain (remainder filled in from reference TRBV5-1 and TRBJ1-1): KAGVTQTPRYLIKTRGQQVTLSCSPISGHRSVSWYQQTPGQGLQFLFEYFSETQRNKGNFPGRFSGRQFSNSRSEMNVSTLELGDSALYLCASSLWDFAEAFFGQGTRLTVV.

This chain links TRBV28 with TRBJ1-1; D possibly corresponds to TRBD1 (5 bases). The CDR3 consists of 16 residues. Germline-derived CDR1 and CDR2 are MDHEN and SYDVKM. Between the trimmed V and J ends, which lost 4 bases and 1 base, there was a span of 16 bases. The CDR3 sequence is CASSYGRRGGNTEAFF. CDR3 coding DNA: TGTGCCAGCAGTTACGGAAGGAGGGGCGGGAACACTGAAGCTTTCTTT.

The V call is TRBV3-1 (or the pseudogene TRBV3-2), the J call TRBJ2-2; D call uncertain. This CDR3 is built from 14 residues. In germline, CDR1 is LGHDT, CDR2 YNNKEL (reference sequence). Trimming took 1 base from V and 7 from J, leaving 10 bases between them. The CDR3 reads CASSQVGYGGELFF. In DNA form, the CDR3 reads TGTGCCAGCAGCCAAGTCGGGTATGGCGGGGAGCTGTTTTTT.

A single count supports this clone. The rearrangement uses TRBV10-3 and TRBJ2-1; maybe TRBD2 (5 bases). The V and J ends lost 11 bases and 2 bases respectively, with 13 bases between them. Germline V gene lookup returns CDR1 ENHRY and CDR2 SYGVKD. CDR3 size: 13 residues. CDR3: CAAKDSTYNEQFF. The CDR3 bases are TGTGCCGCCAAGGACTCAACCTACAATGAGCAGTTCTTC.

The V call is TRBV19, the J call TRBJ1-1; 7 bases are a match to TRBD1. The CDR3 totals 16 residues. The germline gives CDR1 LNHDA, CDR2 SQIVND (reference sequence). The trim removed 4 bases at V and 1 base at J, leaving 9 bases unmatched. The CDR3 is CASSTEGQHPNTEAFF. The CDR3 DNA follows: TGTGCCAGTAGTACGGAGGGACAGCACCCGAACACTGAAGCTTTCTTT.

This chain joins TRBV5-6 and TRBJ1-2; the D gene is possibly TRBD1 (5 bases). Looked up from germline, CDR1 is SGHDT and CDR2 is YYEEEE. V lost 4 bases and J lost 3, with 13 bases in between. The CDR3 covers 14 residues. For the CDR3, the DNA is TGTGCCAGCAGCCTGCATCTAGGGGACTATGGCTACACCTTC. The encoded protein is CASSLHLGDYGYTF. The full variable domain, its missing parts supplied by reference TRBV5-6 and TRBJ1-2, is DAGVTQSPTHLIKTRGQQVTLRCSPKSGHDTVSWYQQALGQGPQFIFQYYEEEERQRGNFPDRFSGHQFPNYSSELNVNALLLGDSALYLCASSLHLGDYGYTFGSGTRLTVV.

This sequence joins TRBV9 and TRBJ2-5; 14 bases fit TRBD2. Germline CDR1 reads SGDLS; CDR2 reads YYNGEE. J gave up 4 bases and V 0 bases, and 2 bases lay outside the gene matches. The CDR3 is made up of 16 amino acids. The CDR3 is CASSVGLAGGRETQYF. CDR3 bases: TGTGCCAGCAGCGTAGGACTAGCGGGGGGGCGAGAGACCCAGTACTTC.

The chain combines TRBV15 with TRBJ1-6; D gene ambiguous. V was pared by 0 bases and J by 8 bases, with 14 bases between. CDR3 size: 16 residues. CDR1 and CDR2 (germline): LNHNV, YYDKDF (reference sequence). The CDR3 bases are TGTGCCACCAGCAGAGATGCTGGGGAGCCGTATTCACCCCTCCACTTT. This gives the protein CATSRDAGEPYSPLHF.

This clone was detected only once. The junction departs from the called germline gene at one end, perhaps through a read error. The gene calls are TRBV30 and TRBJ1-3; TRBD1 is a possible D gene (5 bases). This CDR3 contains 13 residues. CDR1 and CDR2 from the germline V gene are GTSNPN and SVGIG (reference sequence). The CDR3 reads CAWSVEPHGAPFF. The CDR3 DNA is TGTGCCTGGAGTGTAGAGCCCCATGGGGCCCCCTTCTTT. The full variable domain, in which reference TRBV30 and TRBJ1-3 provide the parts outside the CDR3, is SQTIHQWPATLVQPVGSPLSLECTVEGTSNPNLYWYRQAAGRGLQLLFYSVGIGQISSEVPQNLSASRPQDRQFILSSKKLLLSDSGFYLCAWSVEPHGAPFFGEGSWLTVV.

This clone turned up a few times. The genes are TRBV28 and TRBJ1-4; D may be TRBD1 (6 bases). The germline V gene encodes CDR1 MDHEN and CDR2 SYDVKM. The ends were cut back, 5 bases at V and 5 bases at J, with 21 bases in the middle. CDR3 length: 17 residues. The CDR3 reads CASSPPGHRRLNEKLFF. CDR3 coding DNA: TGTGCCAGCAGTCCACCGGGACACAGGAGGTTGAATGAAAAACTGTTTTTT.

The J gene is TRBJ2-5, the V gene TRBV20-1; D not resolved. Germline V gene data show CDR1 as DFQATT and CDR2 as SNEGSKA (reference sequence). The CDR3 covers 11 residues. V was trimmed by 6 bases and J by 5 bases, leaving 10 bases between them. The CDR3 here is CSAPEYETQYF. The CDR3 DNA sequence: TGCAGTGCCCCTGAGTACGAGACCCAGTACTTC.

V and J are TRBV3-1 (or the pseudogene TRBV3-2) and TRBJ1-6; 9 positions match TRBD1. Germline assignment: CDR1 LGHDT and CDR2 YNNKEL (reference sequence). The CDR3 runs 15 residues. V shed 6 bases, J shed 9 bases, and the junction held 9 bases outside the gene matches. This chain's CDR3 is CASRLGQGIFSPLHF. The CDR3 DNA is TGTGCCAGCAGGCTCGGACAGGGGATTTTTTCACCCCTCCACTTT.

J is TRBJ1-2 and V is TRBV28; maybe TRBD1 (6 bases). The CDR3 sequence is 13 residues long. Per the germline V gene, CDR1 is MDHEN and CDR2 is SYDVKM. V was clipped by 6 bases and J by 2 bases, with 10 bases between them. The CDR3 loop is CASRDSLNYGYTF. CDR3 bases: TGTGCCAGCAGGGACAGCCTAAACTATGGCTACACCTTC.